Given below is one T cell receptor beta chain in context. This sample was taken from a study of shared T cell receptors in the human thymus. Produced via immunoSEQ multiplex PCR; TCRdb's table is partial and in-frame only. Among hundreds of thousands of clones, approximately 95% were seen once, and the ten largest hold about 0.02%. The CDR3 has 11 amino acids. V was cut by 4 bases and J by 9 bases, with 9 bases left in between. The germline CDR1 and CDR2 sequences are SNHLY and FYNNEI. Sequencing used thymocytes. The chain joins TRBV2 to TRBJ2-5; tentatively, D is TRBD1 or TRBD2 (5 bases each). The TCR sequence derives from a human donor. The CDR3: CASSGGMAQYF. DNA for the CDR3: TGTGCCAGCAGTGGGGGGATGGCCCAGTACTTC.